This T cell receptor beta chain was retrieved from a study of CDR3 diversity in severe acne. The CDR3 extends over 17 amino acids. Germline CDR1 ENHRY, CDR2 SYGVKD. The V gene end was trimmed by 8 bases and the J gene end by 0 bases; junction bases not matched to a gene: 14. TCRdb recomputed calls from the PCR reads with MiXCR, one row per CDR3 protein. The table shows some 84,000 distinct CDR3 sequences, with around half occurring only once. At least ten counts were recorded for this clonotype. V usage is TRBV10-3 and J usage is TRBJ1-1; 8 nucleotides line up with TRBD1. The receptor's source is a male donor in good health, serving as a control. Specimen: blood. CDR3 bases: TGTGCCATCTCTAATATGGGACAGGCCGTCATGAACACTGAAGCTTTCTTT. It translates to CAISNMGQAVMNTEAFF.